This T cell receptor beta chain was documented in a study of T cells after yellow fever vaccination. By 5'RACE template switching, TCR cDNA was produced, with a universal primer site and UMIs added in the process. One entry per CDR3 protein results from TCRdb running MiXCR on the 5' RACE reads. The sample carries a few hundred thousand distinct CDR3 sequences, more than 5.5% recorded once. This clonotype showed up just a few times. As yet, its antigen is unknown. Study-wide points: A weaker secondary response peaked on day 5, the primary on day 15. Among primary-vaccination clones, most reappeared after the booster, at roughly 96% for CD4 and more than 75% for CD8. From the bulk population, abundant clonotypes could contaminate and appear within FACS-sorted repertoires.

Sequencing used PBMCs, obtained 5 days after the yellow fever booster vaccination. This clonotype was obtained from a man aged 25-45 years who received the YFV17D yellow fever vaccine.

The CDR3 loop reads CASSSNPGNIQYF. CDR3 coding DNA: TGTGCCAGCAGTTCTAATCCCGGAAACATTCAGTACTTC. The V and J genes are TRBV7-9 and TRBJ2-4; D remains unclear. The CDR3 sequence is 13 residues long. Trimming took off 6 bases at V and 6 bases at J, with 12 bases between the two ends. The V gene's germline CDR1 is SEHNR and CDR2 FQNEAQ (reference sequence).